This T cell receptor beta chain was captured in a study of metastatic and nonmetastatic thyroid tumors. Ahead of thyroid surgery, no patient had received treatment of any kind. This clone was seen only once. The antigen is not known. This may be a read error: a much more frequent sequence differs by one nucleotide. Using MiXCR, TCRdb re-called clones from the PCR reads. The table includes about 20,000 clones, roughly 10% detected once. General study results and limits: Patients with malignant thyroid tumors reportedly had significantly higher TCR beta diversity than those with benign nodules, in blood and tumor.

Per the germline V gene, CDR1 is MGHRA and CDR2 is YSYEKL. The CDR3 length is 13 residues. The sample comprised blood. The chain couples TRBV4-1 to TRBJ2-5; D is ambiguous. This clonotype originated in a female donor with papillary thyroid cancer or a benign thyroid nodule (not recorded which). Some clones in this sample may be carry-over from other donors' samples. CDR3 coding DNA: TGCACCAGCAGCCAATGGCAGTCAGAGACCCAGTACTTC. It is translated as CTSSQWQSETQYF.